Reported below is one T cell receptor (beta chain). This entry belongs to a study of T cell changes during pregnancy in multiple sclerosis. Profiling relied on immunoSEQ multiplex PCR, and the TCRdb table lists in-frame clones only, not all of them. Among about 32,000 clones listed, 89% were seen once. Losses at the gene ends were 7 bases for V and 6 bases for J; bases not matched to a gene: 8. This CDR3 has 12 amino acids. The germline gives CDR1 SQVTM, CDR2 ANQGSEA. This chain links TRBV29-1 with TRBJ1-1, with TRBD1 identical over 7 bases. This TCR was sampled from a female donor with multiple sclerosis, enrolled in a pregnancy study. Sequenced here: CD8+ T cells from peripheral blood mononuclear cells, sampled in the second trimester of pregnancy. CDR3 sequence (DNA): TGCAGCGCAGAACAGGGGTTTTCTGAAGCTTTCTTT. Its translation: CSAEQGFSEAFF.